What follows are 29 T cell receptor beta chains derived from one specimen sequenced in a study of T cells in women clearing cervical HPV infection. Sequenced by immunoSEQ multiplex PCR; TCRdb stores in-frame clones only, minus some. In total, the table holds tens of thousands of clones. Sequencing input: blood buffy coat. These receptors were collected from a woman between 18 and 75 years old with a cervical HPV16 infection that either progressed to CIN3+ or cleared (not recorded which).

As to this clone: Read sequence stops 3 residues before the CDR3 end, and the germline J gene provides the missing end. The chain carries TRBV9 and TRBJ1-2, with TRBD1 matching over 9 bases. The ends lost 4 bases at V and 1 base at J; junction bases unmatched: 11. The length of the CDR3 is 17 residues. The germline gives CDR1 SGDLS, CDR2 YYNGEE. Partial CDR3 DNA: TGTGCCAGCAGCCACCACTGGGAGGACAGGGGTAACTATGGC. As protein: CASSHHWEDRGNYG. The full-length CDR3 reads as CASSHHWEDRGNYGYTF.

Of note for this clone: The read terminates 3 residues ahead of where the CDR3 ends, so the germline J gene completes it. The chain combines TRBV14 with TRBJ2-7; 7 bases agree with TRBD1. Germline trimming cut 3 bases from V and 2 bases from J; bases unmatched to any gene: 10. Germline V gene lookup returns CDR1 SGHDN and CDR2 FVKESK. The CDR3 sequence is 16 residues long. The CDR3 loop reads CASSHPNPGTAYEQYF. The CDR3 DNA, read in part, is TGTGCCAGCAGCCATCCGAACCCCGGGACAGCCTACGAG.

Worth noting for this clone: The missing CDR3 end, 3 residues past where the read stops, is filled in from the germline J gene. V and J are TRBV2 and TRBJ1-1, with unresolved D. Germline assignment: CDR1 SNHLY and CDR2 FYNNEI. V was shortened by 5 bases and J by 3 bases, with 7 bases between the two germline ends. The CDR3 runs 12 residues. This CDR3 is CASSLRDTEAFF. The part of the CDR3 DNA that was read is TGTGCCAGCAGTCTCCGGGACACTGAA.

About this clone: At one end the junction does not follow the germline gene, possibly because of a read error. The read is 3 residues too short to cover the CDR3 end, so that end is filled in from the germline J gene. The rearrangement joins TRBV4-2 to TRBJ1-4; unclear D gene. The CDR3 is 18 amino acids. Germline CDR1 and CDR2: LGHNA and YNFKEQ. The sequenced part of the CDR3 DNA is TGCGCCAGCAGCCAAGTACTGCAACTGACTGCAACTAATGAAAAA. It is translated as CASSQVLQLTATNEK. The full CDR3 is CASSQVLQLTATNEKLFF.

Concerning this clone itself: The read ends 3 residues early relative to the CDR3; the germline J gene fills the gap. V usage is TRBV6-2 or TRBV6-3 and J usage is TRBJ1-2, with 7 bases lining up with TRBD1. Per the germline V gene, CDR1 is MNHEY and CDR2 is SVGEGT. This CDR3 is built from 12 residues. The DNA read from the CDR3 is TGTGCCAGCAGGGCAGGGGGTGTTGAC. Translating gives CASRAGGVD. The whole CDR3 sequence reads CASRAGGVDYTF.

As regards this clone: The DNA ends 3 residues before the CDR3 does, and the rest of the CDR3 is filled in from the germline J gene. This rearrangement joins TRBV4-1 to TRBJ2-1; the match to TRBD2 covers 9 bases. The germline CDR1 and CDR2 sequences are MGHRA and YSYEKL. With V trimmed by 3 bases and J by 0 bases, 6 bases remained unmatched. The CDR3 is made up of 17 amino acids. The sequenced CDR3 bases are TGCGCCAGCAGCCAGACTAGCGGTTTAAGCTCCTACAATGAG. Encoded protein: CASSQTSGLSSYNE. The entire CDR3 sequence reads CASSQTSGLSSYNEQFF.

Worth noting for this clone: The junction shows a germline mismatch at one end, possibly a read error. The CDR3 goes on 3 residues after the read ends, and that part is filled in from the germline J gene. Other nucleotide sequences in the sample specify the same CDR3. The rearrangement joins TRBV19 to TRBJ1-3, with TRBD1 matching 7 bases. There are 12 residues in the CDR3. CDR1 is LNHDA, CDR2 SQIVND, per germline (reference sequence). The covered CDR3 bases are TGTGCCACCGGGACAGCTGGAAACACA. Translation gives CATGTAGNT. The whole CDR3 protein reads CATGTAGNTIYF.

Remarks on this clone: The sequence runs out 3 residues before the end of the CDR3; the remainder is reconstructed from the germline J gene. This rearrangement joins TRBV30 to TRBJ1-2, with D tentatively TRBD1 (6 bases). Germline values: CDR1 GTSNPN, CDR2 SVGIG (reference sequence). This CDR3 is 11 amino acids long. CDR3 DNA, as far as it was read: TGTGCCTGGAGGGGGGCGGGAGGC. Its translation is CAWRGAGG. The whole CDR3 is CAWRGAGGYTF.

The CDR3 loop reads CASSELAGVDHYTF. Partial CDR3 DNA: TGTGCCAGCAGTGAACTAGCGGGGGTGGACCAC. This chain connects TRBV6-1 to TRBJ1-2; possible D gene TRBD1, 5 bases. The sequenced fragment ends 3 residues before the CDR3 boundary, so the rest is inferred from the germline J gene. This CDR3 region has 14 residues. The germline V gene encodes CDR1 MNHNS and CDR2 SASEGT.

In the case of this clone: One junction end disagrees with the germline gene, perhaps due to a read error. The read terminates 3 residues ahead of where the CDR3 ends, so the germline J gene completes it. This same CDR3 is encoded by further DNA sequences in the sample. This sequence joins TRBV23-1 and TRBJ1-3; no definite D call. TRBV23-1 is annotated as an ORF whose role is uncertain. The CDR3 covers 12 residues. The sequenced part of the CDR3 DNA is TGCGCCAGCACTAGGCGTGGAAACACT. Protein sequence: CASTRRGNT. The CDR3 reads in full as CASTRRGNTIYF.

Notes on this clone: The read ends 3 residues before the CDR3 terminus; that terminus is restored from the germline J gene. This rearrangement joins TRBV28 to TRBJ2-1; TRBD2 might be the D (6 bases). V lost 5 bases, J lost 9 bases, and 14 bases lay in between. Germline V gene sequence: CDR1 MDHEN, CDR2 SYDVKM. The CDR3 runs to 13 residues. Here the CDR3 reads CASSLIAEGEQFF. The sequenced CDR3 bases are TGTGCCAGCAGTCTGATAGCGGAAGGTGAG.

Concerning this clone: The read halts 3 residues ahead of the CDR3 end, with the missing end drawn from the germline J gene. V gene TRBV6-2 or TRBV6-3 combines with J gene TRBJ2-5; D remains ambiguous. Between the trimmed V and J ends, which lost 6 bases and 5 bases, there was a span of 7 bases. This CDR3 has 11 residues. Germline CDR1 is MNHEY and CDR2 is SVGEGT. CDR3 in amino acids: CASRFLETQYF. CDR3 bases read: TGTGCCAGCAGGTTCCTCGAGACC.

Concerning this clone: In the same sample, other DNA sequences code for this CDR3. The CDR3 is CASSWTGTGNTIYF. The CDR3 DNA, read in part, is TGTGCCAGCAGTTGGACAGGGACTGGAAACACC. The rearrangement links TRBV2 to TRBJ1-3; 8 bases are shared with TRBD1. The read terminates 3 residues ahead of where the CDR3 ends, so the germline J gene completes it. V lost 5 bases, J lost 2 bases, and 2 bases stayed unmatched. The CDR3 spans 14 residues. The germline V gene encodes CDR1 SNHLY and CDR2 FYNNEI.

Regarding this clone: The CDR3 end falls 3 residues outside the read, so it is completed with the germline J gene. The V gene is TRBV5-1, the J gene TRBJ2-1, with 12 positions matching TRBD2. Germline V CDR1 and CDR2: SGHRS, YFSETQ. The CDR3 runs 15 residues. Trimming took 4 bases from V and 5 from J; bases not matched to a gene: 4. This CDR3 is CASSEGLAGHNEQFF. The CDR3 bases that were read are TGCGCCAGCAGCGAGGGACTAGCGGGCCACAATGAG. Drawing the rest from reference TRBV5-1 and TRBJ2-1, the complete variable domain is KAGVTQTPRYLIKTRGQQVTLSCSPISGHRSVSWYQQTPGQGLQFLFEYFSETQRNKGNFPGRFSGRQFSNSRSEMNVSTLELGDSALYLCASSEGLAGHNEQFFGPGTRLTVL.

About this clone: The read finishes 3 residues shy of the CDR3 end, and the germline J gene is used to complete it. The V gene is TRBV20-1, the J gene TRBJ2-5; a weak D match, TRBD2 (6 bases). The V gene lost 3 bases and the J gene lost 5 bases, with 19 bases spanning the gap. The CDR3 has 15 amino acids. CDR1 is DFQATT and CDR2 is SNEGSKA in the germline V gene (reference sequence). CDR3 residues: CSARGSSAMRETQYF. The covered CDR3 bases are TGCAGTGCTAGGGGGTCTAGCGCCATGAGGGAGACC.

Note on this clone: The read is 3 residues too short to cover the CDR3 end, so that end is filled in from the germline J gene. This rearrangement joins TRBV18 to TRBJ2-1; D remains ambiguous. The V and J ends lost 3 bases and 2 bases respectively, with 14 bases between them. The CDR3 contains 16 residues. The germline V gene encodes CDR1 KGHSH and CDR2 LQKENI. CDR3 sequence: CASSPSLPRAYNEQFF. The CDR3 DNA, read in part, is TGTGCCAGCTCACCTTCTCTCCCCCGGGCCTACAATGAG.

CDR3 protein: CASSTQGARQPQYF. The part of the CDR3 DNA that was read is TGTGCCAGCAGCACTCAGGGGGCACGGCAGCCT. The V gene is TRBV2, the J gene TRBJ2-4; 8 bases fit TRBD1. From the germline J gene comes the end of the CDR3, since the read stops 3 residues before it. The CDR3 runs to 14 residues. From germline, CDR1 is SNHLY and CDR2 FYNNEI.

Concerning this clone itself: Coverage ceases 3 residues before the CDR3 finishes, and the germline J gene fills in the end. The chain has TRBV29-1 and TRBJ1-6, with 8 bases aligning to TRBD1. Germline lookup yields CDR1 SQVTM and CDR2 ANQGSEA. The trim removed 5 bases at V and 7 bases at J, leaving 4 bases unmatched. The CDR3 length is 13 residues. CDR3 loop: CSVQDRANSPLHF. The sequenced part of the CDR3 DNA is TGCAGCGTTCAGGACAGGGCGAATTCACCC. The whole variable domain, filled in from reference TRBV29-1 and TRBJ1-6, reads SAVISQKPSRDICQRGTSLTIQCQVDSQVTMMFWYRQQPGQSLTLIATANQGSEATYESGFVIDKFPISRPNLTFSTLTVSNMSPEDSSIYLCSVQDRANSPLHFGNGTRLTVT.

As for this clone: The read halts 3 residues ahead of the CDR3 end, with the missing end drawn from the germline J gene. The chain has TRBV30 and TRBJ2-3, with 8 bases fitting TRBD1. CDR1 and CDR2 (germline): GTSNPN, SVGIG (reference sequence). The CDR3 has 15 amino acids. The CDR3 DNA, read in part, is TGTGCCTGGAGTCTCTCCGGGACAGGTTATCAGCCG. Amino acids: CAWSLSGTGYQP. The full-length CDR3 reads as CAWSLSGTGYQPQYF.

On this clone: The read falls 3 residues short of the CDR3 end, and the missing part is taken from the germline J gene. The chain combines TRBV5-8 with TRBJ2-1, with D possibly matching TRBD2 (6 bases). Germline V gene lookup returns CDR1 SGHTS and CDR2 YDEGEE. This CDR3 spans 13 amino acids. V was trimmed by 4 bases and J by 5 bases, leaving 10 bases between them. The CDR3: CASSLTRNNEQFF. CDR3 bases read: TGTGCCAGCAGCCTGACTAGGAACAATGAG. The complete variable domain, with remaining parts taken from reference TRBV5-8 and TRBJ2-1, reads EAGVTQSPTHLIKTRGQQATLRCSPISGHTSVYWYQQALGLGLQFLLWYDEGEERNRGNFPPRFSGRQFPNYSSELNVNALELEDSALYLCASSLTRNNEQFFGPGTRLTVL.

On this clone: The DNA ends 3 residues before the CDR3 does, and the rest of the CDR3 is filled in from the germline J gene. The V and J genes are TRBV19 and TRBJ1-3; unclear D gene. The CDR3 runs 13 residues. Germline V CDR1 and CDR2: LNHDA, SQIVND (reference sequence). Trimming removed 2 bases at V and 1 base at J, with 3 bases between. The covered CDR3 bases are TGTGCCAGTAGTATAAGGTCTGGAAACACC. Translated: CASSIRSGNT. The whole CDR3 protein is CASSIRSGNTIYF.

As regards this clone: Read sequence stops 3 residues before the CDR3 end, and the germline J gene provides the missing end. V gene TRBV4-1 combines with J gene TRBJ2-5, with D possibly TRBD2 on 5 matching bases. Germline assignment: CDR1 MGHRA and CDR2 YSYEKL. CDR3 size: 15 residues. With 1 base removed from V and 4 bases from J, the gap between germline ends came to 13 bases. The sequenced CDR3 bases are TGCGCCAGCAGCCAAGGGACTGTCGGTGGAGAGACC. This codes for CASSQGTVGGET. The CDR3 as a whole reads CASSQGTVGGETQYF.

About this clone itself: With the read ending 3 residues before the CDR3 end, the germline J gene is used to fill in that end. The chain links TRBV7-9 to TRBJ1-1, with TRBD1 as a possible D gene (6 bases). CDR1 is SEHNR, CDR2 FQNEAQ, per germline (reference sequence). Trimming pared 5 bases from V and 1 base from J, leaving 11 bases between. CDR3 length: 14 amino acids. The CDR3 here is CASSQQGQNTEAFF. CDR3 bases read: TGTGCCAGCAGCCAGCAGGGACAGAACACTGAA.

In the case of this clone: The missing CDR3 end, 3 residues past where the read stops, is filled in from the germline J gene. The J gene is TRBJ2-4, the V gene TRBV2; no clear D gene. The CDR3 spans 12 residues. CDR1 and CDR2 from the germline V gene are SNHLY and FYNNEI. CDR3 DNA (partial): TGTGCCAGCAGTGATAAGAACTATGGT. It is translated as CASSDKNYG. From start to end, the CDR3 is CASSDKNYGQYF.

Comments on this clone: The DNA ends 3 residues before the CDR3 does, and the rest of the CDR3 is filled in from the germline J gene. This chain uses TRBV7-3 with TRBJ2-2; TRBD2 aligns across 8 bases. V trimming: 5 bases; J trimming: 8 bases; junction bases outside the gene matches: 4. Germline V gives CDR1 SGHTA, CDR2 FQGTGA. This CDR3 is 13 amino acids long. The CDR3 sequence is CASSKTSAGELFF. The DNA read from the CDR3 is TGTGCCAGCAGCAAGACTAGCGCTGGGGAG.

In regard to this clone: Sequencing ends 3 residues short of the CDR3 end; the germline J gene provides the rest. The J gene is TRBJ2-3, the V gene TRBV19, with a tentative D call TRBD1 (6 bases). V dropped 7 bases and J dropped 3 bases, with 20 bases sitting between them. The CDR3 has 16 residues. From germline, CDR1 is LNHDA and CDR2 SQIVND (reference sequence). The CDR3 loop reads CASTLGGRRETDTQYF. The part of the CDR3 DNA that was read is TGTGCCAGTACCCTAGGGGGACGCCGCGAGACAGATACG.

About this clone itself: The CDR3 is cut off 3 residues early in the read; its end comes from the germline J gene. This rearrangement joins TRBV23-1 to TRBJ2-1; possibly TRBD2 for D (6 bases). TRBV23-1 is classed as an ORF, of uncertain function. This CDR3 is built from 17 residues. Deletions cut 6 bases from V and 1 base from J, with 19 bases between. CDR3 DNA (partial): TGCGCCAGCAGAGTGACAATCCATGGGGGGTCCTACAATGAG. Its translation: CASRVTIHGGSYNE. The CDR3, in full, reads CASRVTIHGGSYNEQFF.

CDR3 residues: CAWSARQGVVGYTF. CDR3 bases read: TGTGCCTGGAGTGCCAGACAGGGGGTGGTTGGC. The chain couples TRBV30 to TRBJ1-2; 9 bases fit TRBD1. The read halts 3 residues ahead of the CDR3 end, with the missing end drawn from the germline J gene. Looked up from germline, CDR1 is GTSNPN and CDR2 is SVGIG (reference sequence). The CDR3 totals 14 residues. With V trimmed by 1 base and J by 7 bases, 7 bases remained unmatched.

Worth noting for this clone: The read is 3 residues too short to cover the CDR3 end, so that end is filled in from the germline J gene. The chain links TRBV30 to TRBJ1-1; 7 bases map to TRBD1. Germline V gene sequence: CDR1 GTSNPN, CDR2 SVGIG (reference sequence). The CDR3 runs to 14 residues. V lost 4 bases, J lost 4 bases, and 9 bases stayed unmatched. Partial CDR3 DNA: TGTGCCTGGACCGAGACAGGGAGGGGCACTGAA. Its translation is CAWTETGRGTE. The CDR3 as a whole reads CAWTETGRGTEAFF.